The T cell receptor (beta chain) under discussion was sequenced for a study of persistence of HIV-infected CD4 T cells (dated by TCRdb to the early 2020s). Notes on the research overall: CMV- and HIV-1 Gag-responding CD4+ T cells were isolated from ART-treated individuals so that antigen-driven clonal expansion of HIV-1-infected cells could be examined. Suppressive ART had been received by participants for a median of roughly eight years. Peripheral blood samples of up to about 180 mL were collected at multiple time points, except for a couple of participants, who underwent leukapheresis at a single time point. Proviral sequencing was used to assess clonality among infected cells, whereas TCRbeta sequencing gauged the clonality of all cells within each sorted population. The TCR cluster analysis across participants included roughly 8 participants for CMV and about 7 participants for Gag. Results and caveats for the whole study, not just this receptor: Antigen-responding cells were enriched for degenerate expanded CDR3beta sequences, which suggests convergent selection of CD4+ responses to CMV and Gag. Significantly lower TCRbeta richness was observed in CMV- and Gag-responding cells than in anti-CD3/anti-CD28-responding cells, and higher oligoclonality was observed in CMV-responding cells than in CD3/CD28-stimulated and Gag-responding cells. Because the TCR analyses were done in bulk, restricting them to just the rare CMV-responding cells that actually carried HIV-1 proviruses was not possible. Within the same sorted populations, TCR oligoclonality correlated with proviral oligoclonality. Only a small number of individuals took part in the study, and only a limited range of antigens was tested.

TCRbeta repertoires were sequenced from genomic DNA with the immunoSEQ hsTCRB assay version 4 in survey mode. For TCRbeta sequencing, genomic DNA was diluted to approximately 9 ng/uL, with up to 1 ug used per sample. On the study's bioinformatics: TCRbeta data analysis was done in ImmunoSeq Analyzer 3.0, and diversity was calculated on productive nucleotide rearrangements. Using the Immunarch R package, the improved Chao index served to estimate lower-bound TCR diversity and the Gini coefficient served to estimate clonality. Nucleotide rearrangements that differed but encoded the same CDR3beta amino acid sequence were counted as separate clonotypes. Differential abundance analysis identified TCRbeta sequences significantly enriched in antigen-responding cells relative to anti-CD3/anti-CD28-activated cells. Using predicted peptide-MHC specificity as the basis, GLIPH2 grouped TCRs into clusters, both for each participant individually and for the merged data sets that combined participants. The clones in this table, taken by TCRdb from immuneACCESS, are in-frame only. Not every clone is retained; where verified, under half of the shortfall comes from an unresolved V gene, and the cause of the rest is unknown. The DNA was the basis for D and trimming; V, J and clone size are from that table. The sample includes under 40,000 clones, with over 80% observed a single time. 5% to 7% of the sample is held by the ten biggest clonotypes.

Note on this clone: What this receptor recognizes is not known. No base-level quality is on record; no much larger clone is a single base apart. This sample includes further DNA sequences coding for the same CDR3.

The CDR3, from cysteine to phenylalanine, totals 11 residues. The read is trimmed to its CDR3 DNA, 33 bases read in frame from base 1. V is reduced by 3 bases and J by 4 bases, leaving a spacing of 3 bases between them. According to the study, the label for this sample's treatment or condition signals: suppressive antiretroviral therapy. Lysates of CMV-infected fibroblasts were used at approximately 10 ug/mL for cell stimulation. Memory populations depleted of antigen-responding cells were obtained by sorting nonresponding CD40L-negative CD69-negative CD45RO-high memory CD4+ T cells. HIV-1-infected adults in whom suppressive ART had been started during chronic infection were enrolled as participants. For at least 4 years, participants had undetectable plasma HIV-1 RNA, below 50 copies/mL. To be included, a participant needed positive CMV serology and a CD4+ T cell count above 400 cells/uL. Before stimulation, PBMCs were isolated using density centrifugation and then depleted of CD8+ T cells. CD8-depleted PBMCs were stimulated for 18 hours with anti-CD28/CD49d costimulation, CD40-blocking antibody and enfuvirtide to prevent new infections. Cell sorting was done on a Beckman Coulter MoFlo Legacy or XDP sorter, and dead cells were excluded with propidium iodide. Genomic DNA was extracted using the QIAamp DNA Mini Kit for samples with more than one million cells and using the Quick-DNA Microprep Kit for all other samples.

The sequence derives from an adult woman with HIV who was CMV-seropositive. Source: CD4+ T cells sorted from PBMCs after roughly 18-hour stimulation, taken from a patient who received antiretroviral therapy. This specimen's cell subset or site label, interpreted: CD40L-CD69- CD45RO-high memory CD4 T cells not responding to CMV lysate. The chain couples TRBV12-3 or TRBV12-4 to TRBJ2-5; no D gene can be assigned with confidence. The DNA sequence is TGTGCCAGCAGTTTGGGAGAGACCCAGTACTTC. Its protein is CASSLGETQYF.